This T cell receptor beta chain was identified during a study of Tregs in tolerant kidney transplant recipients. Looking at the study overall: Related graft donors supplied nonmyeloablative bone marrow transplants, and mixed chimerism was transient.

TCRdb's copy holds only in-frame clones and misses some; the assay was immunoSEQ multiplex PCR. Of tens of thousands of clones in the sample, roughly 98% were seen once. Germline V CDR1 and CDR2: MNHNS, SASEGT. With 4 bases clipped from V and 7 bases from J, the junction kept 7 bases outside the gene matches. The CDR3 covers 13 residues. The sample here was CD4+ T cells from blood, taken before the transplant. The clonotype originates from a human donor who received a combined kidney and bone marrow transplant. The V gene is TRBV6-1, the J gene TRBJ2-7; 7 bases line up with TRBD1. As DNA, the CDR3 is TGTGCCAGCAGTGGATCAAACAGGGGTGAGCAGTACTTC. It codes for CASSGSNRGEQYF.